The 3 T cell receptor beta chains given below trace back to one sample, sequenced in a study of blood T cells in healthy people across ages. With a J-beta primer mix and a sample-barcoded 5' primer, a second PCR ran about 6 to 11 cycles. TCRdb reprocessed the 5' RACE reads with MiXCR, giving one entry per CDR3 protein. The sample carries more than 800,000 distinct CDR3 sequences, 25% to 30% recorded once. The source material was blood. The receptor source for this set is a woman of 80 years or more in good health.

V gene TRBV29-1 combines with J gene TRBJ2-7, with D tentatively TRBD2 (5 bases). Trimming took off 3 bases at V and 3 bases at J, with 12 bases between the two ends. Per germline, CDR1 SQVTM and CDR2 ANQGSEA. There are 13 residues in the CDR3. The CDR3 is CSVDEGKGYEQYF. The CDR3 DNA reads as TGCAGCGTTGACGAGGGCAAGGGCTACGAGCAGTACTTC.

About this clonotype itself: Just one base apart from a much larger clone, this may be a read error. CDR3 in amino acids: CASSLRGQFYNEQYF. CDR3 coding DNA: TGCGCCAGCAGCTTGCGGGGACAGTTCTACAATGAGCAGTACTTC. This chain connects TRBV5-1 to TRBJ2-1, with 7 bases identical to TRBD1. The J call is uncertain, as TRBJ2-7 better fits the DNA end. Germline CDR1 is SGHRS and CDR2 is YFSETQ. The CDR3 is made up of 15 amino acids.

V usage is TRBV27 and J usage is TRBJ1-4; 9 positions match TRBD1. With V trimmed by 3 bases and J by 6 bases, 11 bases remained unmatched. There are 17 residues in the CDR3. CDR1 is MNHEY and CDR2 is SMNVEV in the germline V gene (reference sequence). CDR3 DNA: TGTGCCAGCAGTTTCTTAGGTGTCGGGACAGGGTATGAAAAACTGTTTTTT. Its protein product is CASSFLGVGTGYEKLFF.